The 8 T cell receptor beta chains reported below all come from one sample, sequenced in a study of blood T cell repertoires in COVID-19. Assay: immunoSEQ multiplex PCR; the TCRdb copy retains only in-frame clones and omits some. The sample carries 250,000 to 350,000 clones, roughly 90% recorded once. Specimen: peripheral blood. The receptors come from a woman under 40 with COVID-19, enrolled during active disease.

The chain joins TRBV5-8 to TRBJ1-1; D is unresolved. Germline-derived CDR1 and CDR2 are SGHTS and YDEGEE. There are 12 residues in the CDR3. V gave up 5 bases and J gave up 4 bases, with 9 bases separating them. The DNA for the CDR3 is TGTGCCAGCAGAAGGAGGGCCACTGAAGCTTTCTTT. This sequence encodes CASRRRATEAFF.

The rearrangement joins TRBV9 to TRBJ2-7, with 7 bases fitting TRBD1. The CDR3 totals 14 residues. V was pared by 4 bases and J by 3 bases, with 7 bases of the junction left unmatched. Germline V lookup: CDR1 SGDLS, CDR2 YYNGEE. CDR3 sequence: CASSPDDRDYEQYF. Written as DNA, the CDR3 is TGTGCCAGCAGCCCTGATGACAGGGACTACGAGCAGTACTTC.

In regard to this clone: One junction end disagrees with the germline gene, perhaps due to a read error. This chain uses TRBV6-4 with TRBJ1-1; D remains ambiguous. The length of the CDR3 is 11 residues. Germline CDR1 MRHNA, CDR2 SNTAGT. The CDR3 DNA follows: TGTGCCAGCAGTGACTCGATATGCAGGAACTTT. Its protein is CASSDSICRNF.

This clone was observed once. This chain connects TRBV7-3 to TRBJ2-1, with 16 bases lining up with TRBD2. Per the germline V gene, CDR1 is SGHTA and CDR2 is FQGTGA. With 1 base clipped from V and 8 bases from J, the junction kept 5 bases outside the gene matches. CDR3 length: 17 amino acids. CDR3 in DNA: TGTGCCAGCAGCTTAAGAGGCGGGACTAGCGGGAGGGATGAGCAGTTCTTC. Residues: CASSLRGGTSGRDEQFF.

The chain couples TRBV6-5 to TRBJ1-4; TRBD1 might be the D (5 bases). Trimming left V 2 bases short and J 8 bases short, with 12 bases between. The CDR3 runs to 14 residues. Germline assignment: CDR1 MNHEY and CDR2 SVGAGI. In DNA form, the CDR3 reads TGTGCCAGCAGTTACAGGCAGGGTCGGGAAAAACTGTTTTTT. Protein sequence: CASSYRQGREKLFF.

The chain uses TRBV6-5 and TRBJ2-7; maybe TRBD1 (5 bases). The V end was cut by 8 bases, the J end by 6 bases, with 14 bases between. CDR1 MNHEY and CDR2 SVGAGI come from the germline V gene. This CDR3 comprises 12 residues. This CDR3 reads CASRNPGLEQYF. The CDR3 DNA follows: TGTGCCAGCCGAAACCCAGGGCTCGAGCAGTACTTC.

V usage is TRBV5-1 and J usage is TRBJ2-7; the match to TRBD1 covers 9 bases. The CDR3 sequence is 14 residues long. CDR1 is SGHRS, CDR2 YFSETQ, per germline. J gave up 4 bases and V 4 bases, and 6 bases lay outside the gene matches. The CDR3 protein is CASSVRDREYEQYF. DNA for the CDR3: TGCGCCAGCAGCGTCCGGGACAGGGAATACGAGCAGTACTTC.

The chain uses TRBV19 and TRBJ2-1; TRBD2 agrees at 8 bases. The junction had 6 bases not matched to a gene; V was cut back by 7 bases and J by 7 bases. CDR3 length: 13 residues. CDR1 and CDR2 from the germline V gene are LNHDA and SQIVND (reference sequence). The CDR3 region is CASIKTGGNEQFF. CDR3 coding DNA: TGTGCCAGTATTAAGACGGGGGGGAATGAGCAGTTCTTC.